The 26 T cell receptor beta chains presented below share a single source sample, sequenced in a study of blood T cell repertoires in COVID-19. Some clones are missing from TCRdb's copy, which holds only in-frame ones; the method was immunoSEQ multiplex PCR. Of some 93,000 clones listed, roughly 90% are singletons. Sequencing was done on a sample of peripheral blood. The receptors were gathered from a woman aged 80 or over with acute or convalescent COVID-19.

The gene calls are TRBV6-1 and TRBJ1-2, with D possibly being TRBD1 (6 bases). Trimming took off 2 bases at V and 7 bases at J, with 14 bases between the two ends. CDR3 size: 14 residues. The germline CDR1 and CDR2 sequences are MNHNS and SASEGT. CDR3 in amino acids: CASSEPSYRVGYTF. CDR3 bases: TGTGCCAGCAGTGAACCTTCTTACAGGGTTGGCTACACCTTC.

The chain couples TRBV24-1 to TRBJ1-2; D is uncertain. Germline V gene lookup returns CDR1 KGHDR and CDR2 SFDVKD. The CDR3 covers 14 residues. Trimming pared 4 bases from V and 4 bases from J, leaving 12 bases between. The CDR3 reads CATSEAGSVYGYTF. The CDR3 DNA reads TGTGCCACCAGTGAGGCCGGGTCTGTCTATGGCTACACCTTC.

To note about this clone: This sample includes further DNA sequences coding for the same CDR3. CDR3 region: CASSLGQGFNSPLHF. The CDR3 coding sequence is TGTGCCAGCAGCTTGGGGCAGGGGTTTAATTCACCCCTCCACTTT. This chain joins TRBV5-6 and TRBJ1-6; tentatively, D is TRBD1 (6 bases). Germline loops: CDR1 SGHDT, CDR2 YYEEEE. CDR3 length equals 15 residues. The V end was cut by 0 bases, the J end by 6 bases, with 10 bases between.

CDR3 nucleotide sequence: TGTGCCAGCAGCCAACTTAGGGGAAAACATGACGGGCAGTACTTC. It encodes CASSQLRGKHDGQYF. The rearrangement uses TRBV3-1 (or the pseudogene TRBV3-2) and TRBJ2-7; a possible D gene is TRBD1 (5 bases). Looked up from germline, CDR1 is LGHDT and CDR2 is YNNKEL (reference sequence). CDR3 length: 15 amino acids. Trimming shortened V by 2 bases and J by 9 bases, and 20 bases separated the two germline ends.

V and J are TRBV10-3 and TRBJ2-5; no clear D. CDR1 and CDR2 (germline): ENHRY, SYGVKD. The CDR3 spans 12 residues. V was pared by 4 bases and J by 5 bases, with 8 bases between. The DNA of the CDR3 is TGTGCCATCAGTGTAAATCCGGAGACCCAGTACTTC. Protein product: CAISVNPETQYF.

This clone appeared once. This chain links TRBV5-6 with TRBJ1-6; D is unresolved. This CDR3 has 15 amino acids. Germline lookup yields CDR1 SGHDT and CDR2 YYEEEE. Trimming cost V 1 base and J 7 bases, with 12 bases left between them. In nucleotides, the CDR3 is TGTGCCAGCAGCTTGTTCTGGGCAGAGAATTCACCCCTCCACTTT. The encoded protein is CASSLFWAENSPLHF.

The chain has TRBV5-6 and TRBJ1-1; TRBD1 agrees at 9 bases. The CDR3 loop spans 15 amino acids. Germline V gene data show CDR1 as SGHDT and CDR2 as YYEEEE. Trimming removed 2 bases from V and 4 bases from J; junction bases left unmatched: 6. The CDR3 protein is CASSFQGQGLTEAFF. In DNA form, the CDR3 reads TGTGCCAGCAGCTTCCAAGGACAGGGGCTCACTGAAGCTTTCTTT.

This clone has a single count. V is TRBV4-1 and J is TRBJ2-5, with 9 nucleotides matching TRBD2. The CDR3 sequence is 16 residues long. J was trimmed by 1 base and V by 3 bases; bases with no gene match: 6. CDR1 is MGHRA and CDR2 is YSYEKL in the germline V gene. The CDR3 region has the DNA TGCGCCAGCAGCCAGATGGGGCGGGGGGGCCAAGAGACCCAGTACTTC. Translating it yields CASSQMGRGGQETQYF.

The rearrangement links TRBV10-3 to TRBJ2-5; TRBD1 agrees at 9 bases. Germline-derived CDR1 and CDR2 are ENHRY and SYGVKD. The junction had 7 bases not matched to a gene; V was cut back by 7 bases and J by 4 bases. The CDR3 has 14 amino acids. The CDR3 nucleotides read TGTGCCATCAAAGACAGGGGGGTTCGAGAGACCCAGTACTTC. Its protein is CAIKDRGVRETQYF.

The CDR3 bases are TGTGCCAGCAGCCCCGAGGCTGGGAACACTGAAGCTTTCTTT. Its protein is CASSPEAGNTEAFF. The J gene is TRBJ1-1, the V gene TRBV3-1 (or the pseudogene TRBV3-2), with unresolved D. The CDR3 runs to 14 residues. V lost 4 bases to trimming and J lost 1 base, with 10 bases between them. Per the germline V gene, CDR1 is LGHDT and CDR2 is YNNKEL (reference sequence).

This chain's CDR3 is CASSLGRRYTF. The DNA for the CDR3 is TGTGCCAGCAGCTTGGGTCGGAGGTACACCTTC. The chain couples TRBV5-4 to TRBJ1-2; D unresolved. CDR3 length: 11 amino acids. The germline V gene has CDR1 SGHNT and CDR2 YYREEE (reference sequence). V lost 0 bases and J 11 bases, leaving 8 bases between the germline ends. The full variable domain, in which reference TRBV5-4 and TRBJ1-2 provide the parts outside the CDR3, is ETGVTQSPTHLIKTRGQQVTLRCSSQSGHNTVSWYQQALGQGPQFIFQYYREEENGRGNFPPRFSGLQFPNYSSELNVNALELDDSALYLCASSLGRRYTFGSGTRLTVV.

This rearrangement joins TRBV27 to TRBJ2-5, with 11 nucleotides matching TRBD2. V gave up 4 bases and J gave up 2 bases; unmatched junction bases: 3. Germline V gene data show CDR1 as MNHEY and CDR2 as SMNVEV (reference sequence). The CDR3 loop spans 15 amino acids. CDR3 protein: CASSSPSGGQETQYF. The CDR3 DNA reads as TGTGCCAGCAGTTCTCCTAGCGGGGGGCAAGAGACCCAGTACTTC.

The chain couples TRBV5-1 to TRBJ2-5, with 7 nucleotides matching TRBD2. J gave up 2 bases and V 2 bases, and 6 bases lay outside the gene matches. This CDR3 has 15 residues. Per germline, CDR1 SGHRS and CDR2 YFSETQ. Written as DNA, the CDR3 is TGCGCCAGCAGCTTCTCTCGGGGGGATCAAGAGACCCAGTACTTC. Translation: CASSFSRGDQETQYF.

V is TRBV5-1 and J is TRBJ2-5; no clear D. Germline-derived CDR1 and CDR2 are SGHRS and YFSETQ. The CDR3 loop spans 16 amino acids. The V and J ends lost 1 base and 2 bases respectively, with 15 bases between them. CDR3 sequence: CASSLLSWANQETQYF. CDR3 in DNA: TGCGCCAGCAGCTTGCTCTCTTGGGCAAATCAAGAGACCCAGTACTTC. Using reference TRBV5-1 and TRBJ2-5 for the parts outside the CDR3, the full variable domain is KAGVTQTPRYLIKTRGQQVTLSCSPISGHRSVSWYQQTPGQGLQFLFEYFSETQRNKGNFPGRFSGRQFSNSRSEMNVSTLELGDSALYLCASSLLSWANQETQYFGPGTRLLVL.

V gene TRBV6-6 combines with J gene TRBJ2-5; 12 bases fit TRBD2. CDR3 size: 17 residues. Germline V gene data show CDR1 as MNHNY and CDR2 as SVGAGI (reference sequence). V lost 6 bases to trimming and J lost 5 bases; unmatched junction nucleotides: 13. The CDR3 loop reads CASRRLAGATGGETQYF. Written as DNA, the CDR3 is TGTGCCAGCAGACGACTAGCGGGGGCCACCGGGGGGGAGACCCAGTACTTC.

J is TRBJ1-2 and V is TRBV14; possibly TRBD1 for D (5 bases). CDR3 length equals 13 residues. Trimming shortened V by 1 base and J by 2 bases, and 5 bases separated the two germline ends. CDR1 and CDR2 from the germline V gene are SGHDN and FVKESK. CDR3 DNA sequence: TGTGCCAGCAGCCAAGGGACAAACTATGGCTACACCTTC. It yields the protein CASSQGTNYGYTF.

The rearrangement joins TRBV24-1 to TRBJ1-5, with D possibly being TRBD1 (5 bases). V was pared by 4 bases and J by 6 bases, with 12 bases between. CDR1 and CDR2 from the germline V gene are KGHDR and SFDVKD. This CDR3 is 14 amino acids long. CDR3 region: CATSEVGGSQPQHF. In DNA, the CDR3 is TGTGCCACCAGTGAGGTGGGGGGAAGTCAGCCCCAGCATTTT.

Concerning this clone itself: Within the sample, other DNA sequences also encode this same CDR3. V is TRBV5-5 and J is TRBJ1-1; no clear D gene. Between the trimmed V and J ends, which lost 2 bases and 5 bases, there was a span of 13 bases. The germline gives CDR1 SGHKS, CDR2 YYEKEE (reference sequence). The CDR3 extends over 14 amino acids. CDR3 sequence reads: CASSFFRQRTEAFF. The CDR3 nucleotides read TGTGCCAGCAGCTTCTTTCGGCAGAGGACTGAAGCTTTCTTT.

The chain combines TRBV5-5 with TRBJ2-1, with 8 bases aligning to TRBD1. This CDR3 has 15 residues. The ends lost 2 bases at V and 1 base at J; junction bases unmatched: 2. The germline V gene encodes CDR1 SGHKS and CDR2 YYEKEE (reference sequence). In DNA form, the CDR3 reads TGTGCCAGCAGCTTATGGACAGGGTCCTACAATGAGCAGTTCTTC. It encodes CASSLWTGSYNEQFF.

CDR3 protein: CAWSVQGGQPQHF. The CDR3 DNA is TGTGCCTGGAGTGTGCAGGGAGGTCAGCCCCAGCATTTT. This chain joins TRBV30 and TRBJ1-5; perhaps TRBD1 as D (5 bases). Germline V CDR1 and CDR2: GTSNPN, SVGIG (reference sequence). The V gene lost 0 bases and the J gene lost 6 bases, with 9 bases spanning the gap. This CDR3 is 13 amino acids long.

J is TRBJ2-3 and V is TRBV7-2; 13 nucleotides match TRBD2. CDR1 is SGHTA, CDR2 FQGNSA, per germline. The CDR3 spans 16 residues. J gave up 2 bases and V 6 bases, and 5 bases lay outside the gene matches. The CDR3 DNA sequence: TGTGCCAGCAGGAAGGGACTAGCGGGACCCACAGATACGCAGTATTTT. Translation gives CASRKGLAGPTDTQYF. The variable domain in full, with the rest retrieved from reference TRBV7-2 and TRBJ2-3, is GAGVSQSPSNKVTEKGKDVELRCDPISGHTALYWYRQSLGQGLEFLIYFQGNSAPDKSGLPSDRFSAERTGGSVSTLTIQRTQQEDSAVYLCASRKGLAGPTDTQYFGPGTRLTVL.

This chain connects TRBV2 to TRBJ1-3; TRBD1 might be the D (6 bases). The V end lost 6 bases, the J end lost 4 bases, and 13 bases lay between the germline ends. This CDR3 spans 14 amino acids. The germline gives CDR1 SNHLY, CDR2 FYNNEI. As DNA, the CDR3 is TGTGCCAGCAGGGACAGAGTTGCCGGAAACACCATATATTTT. It is translated as CASRDRVAGNTIYF. The entire variable domain, with the rest obtained from reference TRBV2 and TRBJ1-3, is as follows: EPEVTQTPSHQVTQMGQEVILRCVPISNHLYFYWYRQILGQKVEFLVSFYNNEISEKSEIFDDQFSVERPDGSNFTLKIRSTKLEDSAMYFCASRDRVAGNTIYFGEGSWLTVV.

This chain connects TRBV9 to TRBJ1-1; D may be TRBD1 (6 bases). With 3 bases removed from V and 5 bases from J, the gap between germline ends came to 17 bases. CDR1 is SGDLS, CDR2 YYNGEE, per germline. The CDR3 runs to 15 residues. The CDR3 region has the DNA TGTGCCAGCAGCGCGACTCTAGGACAGAATACTGAAGCTTTCTTT. It is translated as CASSATLGQNTEAFF.

J is TRBJ2-3 and V is TRBV2; 9 bases map to TRBD2. The germline V gene encodes CDR1 SNHLY and CDR2 FYNNEI. The V gene end was trimmed by 6 bases and the J gene end by 5 bases; junction bases not matched to a gene: 3. This CDR3 is built from 13 residues. CDR3 in amino acids: CASRAGGEDTQYF. The CDR3 nucleotides are TGTGCCAGCAGAGCGGGGGGAGAAGATACGCAGTATTTT.

V is TRBV29-1 and J is TRBJ1-2; maybe TRBD1 (5 bases). V was cut by 6 bases and J by 5 bases, with 16 bases left in between. The CDR3 loop spans 13 amino acids. Germline lookup yields CDR1 SQVTM and CDR2 ANQGSEA. CDR3 nucleotide sequence: TGCAGCGTGGACCTAAAGGGGAAGTATGGCTACACCTTC. Residues: CSVDLKGKYGYTF.

In its sample, this clone was seen a few times. The chain links TRBV10-3 to TRBJ1-5, with 8 positions matching TRBD1. CDR1 ENHRY and CDR2 SYGVKD come from the germline V gene. V lost 5 bases to trimming and J lost 2 bases; unmatched junction nucleotides: 8. This CDR3 has 16 residues. The CDR3 coding sequence is TGTGCCATCAGTAACCCTACAGGGGGGGGCAATCAGCCCCAGCATTTT. Encoded protein: CAISNPTGGGNQPQHF.